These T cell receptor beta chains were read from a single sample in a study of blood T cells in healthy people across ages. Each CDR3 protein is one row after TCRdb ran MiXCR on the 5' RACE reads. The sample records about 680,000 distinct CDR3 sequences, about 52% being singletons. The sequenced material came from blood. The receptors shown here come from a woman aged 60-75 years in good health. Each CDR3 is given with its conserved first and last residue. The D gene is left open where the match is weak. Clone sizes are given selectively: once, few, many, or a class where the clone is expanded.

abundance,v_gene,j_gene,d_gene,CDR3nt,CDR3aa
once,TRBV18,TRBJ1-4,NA,TGTGCCAGCTCGCTCGACTGGAATAATGAAAAACTGTTTTTT,CASSLDWNNEKLFF
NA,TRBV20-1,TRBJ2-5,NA,TGCAGTGCTTCGGACACGGGGGATAGAGAGACCCAGTACTTC,CSASDTGDRETQYF
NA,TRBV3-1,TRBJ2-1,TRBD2,TGTGCCAGCAGCCAAGGCTTCGCTAGCGGGAGTAATGAGCAGTTCTTC,CASSQGFASGSNEQFF
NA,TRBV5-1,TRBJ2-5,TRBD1,TGCGCCAGCAGCTCCAACTCGCTAGACAGGGCCCAAGAGACCCAGTACTTC,CASSSNSLDRAQETQYF
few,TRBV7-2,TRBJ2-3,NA,TGTGCCAGCGGGGTGTACGCAGATACGCAGTATTTT,CASGVYADTQYF
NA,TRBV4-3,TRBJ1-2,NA,TGCGCCAGCAGCCAAGAAGCCCTAGGACGGGGGGCGGATGGCTACACCTTC,CASSQEALGRGADGYTF
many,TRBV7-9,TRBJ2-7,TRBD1,TGTGCCAGCAGCTTAGGACAGGGGAATCCCTACGAGCAGTACTTC,CASSLGQGNPYEQYF
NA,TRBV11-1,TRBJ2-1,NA,TGTGCCAGCAAGAGGGTTGGGAATGAGCAGTTCTTC,CASKRVGNEQFF
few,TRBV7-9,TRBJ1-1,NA,TGTGCCAGCAGCCTACCTTCCGGGACACCGAACACTGAAGCTTTCTTT,CASSLPSGTPNTEAFF
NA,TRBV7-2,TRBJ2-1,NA,TGTGCCAGCAGCCGTATAAGGAGATCCTACAATGAGCAGTTCTTC,CASSRIRRSYNEQFF
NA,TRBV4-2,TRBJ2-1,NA,TGTGCCAGCAGCCAAGAAACCGGCGATGAGCAGTTCTTC,CASSQETGDEQFF
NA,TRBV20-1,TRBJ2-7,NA,TGCAGTGCTAGTGGGGGACGACCGCCCGAGCAGTACTTC,CSASGGRPPEQYF
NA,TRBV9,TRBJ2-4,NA,TGTGCCAGCAGCCCAGGAGGAGGGGTTGGAAACATTCAGTACTTC,CASSPGGGVGNIQYF
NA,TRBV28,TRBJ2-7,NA,TGTGCCAGCAGTTTAGAACCCAGGCTCCACGAGCAGTACTTC,CASSLEPRLHEQYF
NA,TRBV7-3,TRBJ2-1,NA,TGTGCCAGCAGCTTGACTGGACCCATGGATGAGCAGTTCTTC,CASSLTGPMDEQFF
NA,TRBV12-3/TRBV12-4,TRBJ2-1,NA,TGTGCCAGCAGTTTAGGCGTGGGGGGTGAGCAGTTCTTC,CASSLGVGGEQFF
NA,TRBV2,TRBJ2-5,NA,TGTGCCAGCAGACCTGCCCTAGCTGCAGAGACCCAGTACTTC,CASRPALAAETQYF
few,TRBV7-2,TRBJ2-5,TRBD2,TGTGCCAGCAGCTTAAGTCCTAGCGGGGAAGAGACCCAGTACTTC,CASSLSPSGEETQYF
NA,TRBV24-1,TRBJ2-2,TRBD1,TGTGCCGCCAGGACAGGGAAGGCCGGGGAGCTGTTTTTT,CAARTGKAGELFF
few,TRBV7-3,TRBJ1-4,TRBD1,TGTGCCAGCAGCTTAACGGGACAGCCTTGGGAAAAACTGTTTTTT,CASSLTGQPWEKLFF
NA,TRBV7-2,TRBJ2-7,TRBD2,TGTGCCAGCAGCTTAGCTCTAGCGGGAGGGCCTTACGGTTACGAGCAGTACTTC,CASSLALAGGPYGYEQYF
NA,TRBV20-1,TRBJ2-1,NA,TGCAGTGGGAACAGTGGTAGCTCCTACAATGAGCAGTTCTTC,CSGNSGSSYNEQFF
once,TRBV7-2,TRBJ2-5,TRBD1,TGTGCCAGACTCTGGACAGGGCAGGGCGGCCAAGAGACCCAGTACTTC,CARLWTGQGGQETQYF
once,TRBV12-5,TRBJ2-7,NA,TGTGCTAGTGGTTCGGAGGGAACCTACGAGCAGTACTTC,CASGSEGTYEQYF
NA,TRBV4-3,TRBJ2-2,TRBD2,TGCGCCAGCAGCCAGCTAACTAGCGGGGGCGGGGAGCTGTTTTTT,CASSQLTSGGGELFF
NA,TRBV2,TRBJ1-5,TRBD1,TGTGCCAGCAGTGAGGACAGGCTTAGCAATCAGCCCCAGCATTTT,CASSEDRLSNQPQHF
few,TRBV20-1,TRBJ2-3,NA,TGCAGTGCTAGAGATTACAGCACAGATACGCAGTATTTT,CSARDYSTDTQYF
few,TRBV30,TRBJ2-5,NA,TGTGCCTGGAGTGCCCAAGAGACCCAGTACTTC,CAWSAQETQYF
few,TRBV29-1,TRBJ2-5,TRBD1,TGCAGCGTGCCCGTAACAGGGGGGCTCAATGAGCAGTACTTC,CSVPVTGGLNEQYF
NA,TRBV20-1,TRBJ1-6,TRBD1,TGCAGTGCTAGAGCCTCCGGGACAGGGAAAACACCCCTCCACTTT,CSARASGTGKTPLHF
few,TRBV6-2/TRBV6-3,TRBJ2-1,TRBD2,TGTGCCAGCCTGGCTAGCGGATCCTACAATGAGCAGTTCTTC,CASLASGSYNEQFF
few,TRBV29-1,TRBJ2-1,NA,TGCAGCGTTGGGCCGAGGCCCTACAATGAGCAGTTCTTC,CSVGPRPYNEQFF
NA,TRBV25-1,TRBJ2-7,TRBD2,TGTGCCAGCAGTGAAGCGGCTAGCGGGAGGGAGAAGTACGAGCAGTACTTC,CASSEAASGREKYEQYF
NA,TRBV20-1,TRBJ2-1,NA,TGCAGTGCTAGAGAGGGAAGTCCACAACAGCAGTTCTTC,CSAREGSPQQQFF
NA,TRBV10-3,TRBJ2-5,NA,TGTGCCATCCAGAGGGTGGGGGAAGAGACCCAGTACTTC,CAIQRVGEETQYF
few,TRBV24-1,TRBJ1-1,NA,TGTGCCACCAGTGACGACAGGACAGATGAAGCTTTCTTT,CATSDDRTDEAFF
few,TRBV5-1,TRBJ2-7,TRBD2,TGCGCCAGCAGCTCTAGCGGGTTTGCCTACGAGCAGTACTTC,CASSSSGFAYEQYF
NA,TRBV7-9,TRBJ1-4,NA,TGTGCCAGCAGCTTAACTAGGGAGAATGAAAAACTGTTTTTT,CASSLTRENEKLFF
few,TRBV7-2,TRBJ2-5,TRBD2,TGTGCCAGCGAGGTAGCGGGCGGCCAAGAGACCCAGTACTTC,CASEVAGGQETQYF
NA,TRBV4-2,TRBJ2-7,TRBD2,TGTGCCAGCAGCCAAGATGGGCGGGAGGTCTACGAGCAGTACTTC,CASSQDGREVYEQYF
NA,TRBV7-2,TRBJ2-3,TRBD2,TGTGCCAGCAGCTTAAGGAGCGGGACCCTCACAGATACGCAGTATTTT,CASSLRSGTLTDTQYF
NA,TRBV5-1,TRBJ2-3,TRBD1,TGCGCCAGCAGCTTGTTACAGGGACAGTGGTCCACAGATACGCAGTATTTT,CASSLLQGQWSTDTQYF
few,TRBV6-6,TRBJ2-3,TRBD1,TGTGCCAGCTCGACAGGGGGGGGCACAGATACGCAGTATTTT,CASSTGGGTDTQYF
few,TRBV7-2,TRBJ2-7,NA,TGTGCCAGCAGCCTCGGGATAAGACAGTACTTC,CASSLGIRQYF
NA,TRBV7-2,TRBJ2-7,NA,TGTGCCAGCAGCTTAGGGGCCAAGCGCGAGCAGTACTTC,CASSLGAKREQYF
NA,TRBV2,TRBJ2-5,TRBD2,TGTGCCAGCATCCACGGGGGGTACCAAAAGACCCAGTACTTC,CASIHGGYQKTQYF
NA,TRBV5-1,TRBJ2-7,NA,TGCGCCAGCAGCCTTGGTAATACCTACGAGCAGTACTTC,CASSLGNTYEQYF
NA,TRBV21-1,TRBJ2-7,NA,TGTGCCAGCAGCAAAGCAACGGCCAACGAGCAGTACTTC,CASSKATANEQYF